The entry below gives a single T cell receptor beta chain sequence along with its context. What it recognizes is unknown. This entry is derived from a study of shared clonotypes between healthy human individuals. Study as a whole: The cohort comprised a couple of women and a few men. Their ages spanned 18 to 49 years.

Study-level results: Larger richness was generally estimated for naive than memory subsets.

The healthy adult donors were HIV-negative and reported no recent acute infections or vaccinations. Sequenced by immunoSEQ multiplex PCR; TCRdb stores in-frame clones only, minus some. The data contain around 700,000 clones, about 78% of them singletons. The junction had 15 bases not matched to a gene; V was cut back by 7 bases and J by 11 bases. The CDR3 is 15 residues long. Germline V CDR1 and CDR2: MDHEN, SYDVKM. V is TRBV28 and J is TRBJ2-4; TRBD1 aligns across 9 bases. What was sequenced was memory CD4+ T cells sorted from blood. The subset is: CD45RA-negative fraction. The sequence was collected from a woman in her 30s in good health. DNA of the CDR3: TGTGCCAGCACCGACCATGGCCGGACAGGGGACGTTCAGTACTTC. It is translated as CASTDHGRTGDVQYF.